The 15 T cell receptor beta chains reported below all come from one sample, sequenced in a study of OX40 agonist ivuxolimab in advanced cancers. Clones were sequenced by immunoSEQ multiplex PCR, and TCRdb holds only the in-frame ones, with some missing. This sample has about 140,000 clones, with 90% to 95% found just once. Sequencing used CD4+ or CD8+ T cells sorted from blood, obtained in a trial of the OX40 agonist ivuxolimab. The receptors shown here come from an adult with an advanced solid tumor such as melanoma, head and neck, liver or kidney cancer.

The chain links TRBV10-3 to TRBJ2-5; 10 bases agree with TRBD1. CDR3 length equals 12 residues. Trimming took 6 bases from V and 5 from J; bases not matched to a gene: 0. Germline CDR1 ENHRY, CDR2 SYGVKD. CDR3 in DNA: TGTGCCATCAGGGGACAGGGGGAGACCCAGTACTTC. The encoded protein is CAIRGQGETQYF.

This rearrangement joins TRBV6-1 to TRBJ2-1; D perhaps matches TRBD1 (6 bases). Germline V gene data show CDR1 as MNHNS and CDR2 as SASEGT. V was shortened by 8 bases and J by 2 bases, with 7 bases between the two germline ends. The CDR3 spans 12 residues. CDR3 sequence: CASEGAYNEQFF. The CDR3 nucleotides read TGTGCCAGCGAGGGGGCCTACAATGAGCAGTTCTTC.

The CDR3 sequence is CASSPPDRVSYEQYF. DNA for the CDR3: TGTGCCAGCTCACCACCAGACAGGGTTTCCTACGAGCAGTACTTC. V usage is TRBV18 and J usage is TRBJ2-7, with 7 bases lining up with TRBD1. V trimming: 0 bases; J trimming: 1 base; junction bases outside the gene matches: 3. This CDR3 is 15 amino acids long. Germline V gives CDR1 KGHSH, CDR2 LQKENI. Together with reference TRBV18 and TRBJ2-7, the CDR3 gives the full variable domain: NAGVMQNPRHLVRRRGQEARLRCSPMKGHSHVYWYRQLPEEGLKFMVYLQKENIIDESGMPKERFSAEFPKEGPSILRIQQVVRGDSAAYFCASSPPDRVSYEQYFGPGTRLTVT.

The chain links TRBV6-5 to TRBJ1-2; no reliable D call. This CDR3 comprises 13 residues. V was pared by 0 bases and J by 8 bases, with 10 bases between. Per germline, CDR1 MNHEY and CDR2 SVGAGI. The CDR3 DNA follows: TGTGCCAGCAGTTACTCTCGAATTAGCGGCTACACCTTC. Protein sequence: CASSYSRISGYTF.

The chain has TRBV6-4 and TRBJ1-2; 8 bases are shared with TRBD1. The CDR3 is 15 residues long. With 0 bases clipped from V and 8 bases from J, the junction kept 8 bases outside the gene matches. Germline V gene lookup returns CDR1 MRHNA and CDR2 SNTAGT. The CDR3 sequence is CASSDSDRALGGYTF. The CDR3 DNA reads as TGTGCCAGCAGTGACTCGGACAGGGCCCTGGGGGGCTACACCTTC.

This chain joins TRBV5-4 and TRBJ2-7; 12 bases are shared with TRBD1. Germline V gene sequence: CDR1 SGHNT, CDR2 YYREEE (reference sequence). The ends lost 5 bases at V and 5 bases at J; junction bases unmatched: 5. CDR3 length: 14 amino acids. The CDR3 spells CASSPGQGANEQYF. For the CDR3, the DNA is TGTGCCAGCAGTCCGGGACAGGGGGCTAACGAGCAGTACTTC.

This clone came up once. The DNA for the CDR3 is TGTGCCAGCAGCGCCGGAGGGAGCTCCTACGAGCAGTACTTC. Protein sequence: CASSAGGSSYEQYF. The chain employs TRBV28 and TRBJ2-7; TRBD2 might be the D (6 bases). The germline V and J ends were trimmed by 6 bases and 0 bases, with 12 bases remaining between them. Looked up from germline, CDR1 is MDHEN and CDR2 is SYDVKM. The CDR3 has 14 amino acids.

This clone was observed once. The chain links TRBV11-2 to TRBJ2-7, with 14 bases matching TRBD2. The CDR3 is made up of 18 amino acids. Trimming cost V 5 bases and J 5 bases; bases outside gene matches: 14. Germline CDR1 SGHAT, CDR2 FQNNGV. The CDR3 is CASSPSPLGTSGGDEQYF. The CDR3 coding sequence is TGTGCCAGCAGCCCTAGTCCCCTCGGGACTAGCGGGGGAGACGAGCAGTACTTC.

The chain has TRBV19 and TRBJ1-1, with D maybe TRBD1 (5 bases). Trimming removed 4 bases at V and 3 bases at J, with 15 bases between. CDR1 and CDR2 (germline): LNHDA, SQIVND (reference sequence). The CDR3 totals 15 residues. The CDR3 nucleotides read TGTGCCAGTAGTAAATTGGCAGGGAGGGACACTGAAGCTTTCTTT. Translating gives CASSKLAGRDTEAFF.

This chain uses TRBV18 with TRBJ1-4; D may be TRBD1 (5 bases). This CDR3 has 14 residues. Between the trimmed V and J ends, which lost 6 bases and 3 bases, there was a span of 11 bases. Germline V gene lookup returns CDR1 KGHSH and CDR2 LQKENI. CDR3 protein: CASSLRAANEKLFF. CDR3 DNA: TGTGCCAGCTCGCTCAGGGCGGCTAATGAAAAACTGTTTTTT.

This chain links TRBV19 with TRBJ2-2; possible D gene TRBD1, 5 bases. The germline V gene has CDR1 LNHDA and CDR2 SQIVND (reference sequence). The CDR3 is 16 amino acids. The V end lost 3 bases, the J end lost 0 bases, and 11 bases lay between the germline ends. The CDR3 DNA reads TGTGCCAGTAGTATCCTACCGACAGCGAACACCGGGGAGCTGTTTTTT. Translating it yields CASSILPTANTGELFF.

The V call is TRBV4-3, the J call TRBJ2-5, with D tentatively TRBD2 (6 bases). The DNA end is more similar to TRBJ2-7, so the J call may be wrong. The CDR3 contains 19 residues. Germline V lookup: CDR1 LGHNA, CDR2 YSLEER. CDR3 region: CASSQGIRWRRESSYEQYF. CDR3 coding DNA: TGCGCCAGCAGCCAAGGGATTAGATGGCGGCGGGAAAGCTCCTACGAGCAGTACTTC.

This clone appeared a single time. The chain has TRBV5-1 and TRBJ2-5; 7 bases are a match to TRBD1. This CDR3 is built from 15 residues. The germline V gene encodes CDR1 SGHRS and CDR2 YFSETQ. Trimming cost V 2 bases and J 1 base; bases outside gene matches: 5. CDR3 amino acids: CASSLGDSLQETQYF. The CDR3 DNA reads as TGCGCCAGCAGCTTAGGGGACAGCCTCCAAGAGACCCAGTACTTC.

The chain links TRBV18 to TRBJ1-1; D unresolved. Germline V gene data show CDR1 as KGHSH and CDR2 as LQKENI. The CDR3 has 15 residues. Trimming left V 2 bases short and J 4 bases short, with 14 bases between. CDR3 nucleotides: TGTGCCAGCTCACCAGGGTCTGGGTTGGGCACTGAAGCTTTCTTT. This sequence encodes CASSPGSGLGTEAFF.

The chain uses TRBV19 and TRBJ2-4, with D perhaps assigned TRBD1 or TRBD2 (5 bases each). The CDR3 is 19 residues long. Germline V gene lookup returns CDR1 LNHDA and CDR2 SQIVND (reference sequence). The ends were cut back, 5 bases at V and 1 base at J, with 24 bases in the middle. In DNA, the CDR3 is TGTGCCAGTAGTCAACTCGGGGCGGTGGATTCTAAGGCCAAAAACATTCAGTACTTC. It translates to CASSQLGAVDSKAKNIQYF.